The T cell receptor (beta chain) described here comes from a study of spatial heterogeneity in lung cancer. About the study: Detected beta-chain sequences consistently exceeded alpha-chain sequences. Study findings and constraints: At resection, ubiquitous expanded tumor TCRs appeared in blood more than at follow-up.

V was pared by 3 bases and J by 0 bases, with 5 bases of the junction left unmatched. The CDR3 runs 16 residues. The germline gives CDR1 KGHSH, CDR2 LQKENI. Every cDNA TCR molecule received its own unique molecular identifier. From the 5' RACE reads, TCRdb called clonotypes with MiXCR, one entry per CDR3 protein. Counted here are 9,000 to 13,000 distinct CDR3 sequences, around 10% occurring once; the ten biggest clones make up less than 35%. This clonotype was recorded many times. Its antigen is still unknown. Time point denoted: blood at routine non-recurrence follow-up after resection. Extraction of whole RNA from tumor, nontumor lung or frozen PBMC preceded unsorted sequencing.

The V and J genes are TRBV18 and TRBJ2-3, with 8 bases aligning to TRBD1. This sample comprised PBMCs, obtained at follow-up. This receptor was taken from a female donor with early-stage non-small cell lung cancer. CDR3: CASSPLGQASTDTQYF. DNA for the CDR3: TGTGCCAGCTCACCCTTGGGACAGGCTAGCACAGATACGCAGTATTTT.